This TCR beta chain was recorded in a study of technical replicates of blood from several donors. After removal of 4 bases from V and 5 bases from J, the junction contained 6 bases not matched to a gene. This CDR3 has 14 residues. From germline, CDR1 is SEHNR and CDR2 FQNEAQ (reference sequence). Data came from immunoSEQ multiplex PCR; TCRdb stores just in-frame clones and leaves some out. Found here are roughly 60,000 clones, approximately 92% of them singletons; the top ten hold 3.5% to 5%. The source is a human donor in good health. Some clones in this sample may be carry-over from other donors' samples. The sample comprised PBMCs. The chain couples TRBV7-9 to TRBJ2-3; 7 nucleotides align to TRBD1. This CDR3 reads CASSSTGFGDTQYF. In DNA, the CDR3 is TGTGCCAGCAGCTCGACAGGGTTTGGAGATACGCAGTATTTT.